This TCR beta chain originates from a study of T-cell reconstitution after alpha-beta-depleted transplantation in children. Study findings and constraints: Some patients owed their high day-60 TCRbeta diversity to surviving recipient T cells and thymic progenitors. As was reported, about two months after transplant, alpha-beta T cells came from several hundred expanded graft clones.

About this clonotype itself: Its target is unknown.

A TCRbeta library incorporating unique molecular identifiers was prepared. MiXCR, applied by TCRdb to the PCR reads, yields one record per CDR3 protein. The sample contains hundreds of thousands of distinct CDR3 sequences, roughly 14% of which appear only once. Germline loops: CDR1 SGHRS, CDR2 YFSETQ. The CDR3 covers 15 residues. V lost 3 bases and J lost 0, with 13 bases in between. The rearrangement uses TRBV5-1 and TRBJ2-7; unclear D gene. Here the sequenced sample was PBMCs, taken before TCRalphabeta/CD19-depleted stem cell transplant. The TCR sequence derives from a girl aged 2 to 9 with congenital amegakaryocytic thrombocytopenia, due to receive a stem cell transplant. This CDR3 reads CASSSKPGPSYEQYF. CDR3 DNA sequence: TGCGCCAGCAGCTCGAAACCGGGCCCCTCCTACGAGCAGTACTTC.